This record looks at one T cell receptor beta chain sequence and its context. This entry is derived from a study of blood T cell repertoires in COVID-19. J was trimmed by 1 base and V by 5 bases; bases with no gene match: 10. The length of the CDR3 is 16 residues. Germline CDR1 and CDR2: SGHVS and FQNEAQ. Under the authors' procedure: Scientists estimated how many nucleated cells there were by amplifying reference gene primers. The table came from immunoSEQ multiplex PCR; TCRdb's copy has only in-frame clones and leaves some out. V, J and clone size are those of that table, while D and trimming were read from the DNA. The sample consists of around 55,000 clones, over 75% of them appearing once.

Material for sequencing was peripheral blood. The receptor comes from a human donor in a cohort sampled during active COVID-19. The chain carries TRBV7-8 and TRBJ2-7, with 8 bases matching TRBD1. CDR3 DNA: TGTGCCAGCAGCCAACGGGACAGGCCAACATCCTACGAGCAGTACTTC. It translates to CASSQRDRPTSYEQYF.